What follows is one TCR beta chain and its context. Its antigen is not known. This specimen comes from a study of CD4 T cells in relation to SARS-CoV-2 and coronaviruses. Before the COVID-19 pandemic, during about 2011-2019, CD4+ T cells were taken from unexposed donors. Isolation of CD4+ T cells took place after 10 days in culture. Testing used SARS-CoV-2 S/N and four cold-coronavirus spikes on unexposed-donor CD4+ T cells, cells permitting. Using immunoSEQ multiplex PCR, the repertoire was profiled, and TCRdb retains in-frame clones only, with some absent. The sample lists about 12,000 clones; 65% to 70% were seen once. General study results and limits: Pre-pandemic and post-infection samples never came from the same donor.

The CDR3 contains 15 residues. V dropped 4 bases and J dropped 0; count of bases not matched to a gene: 7. Germline V gene data show CDR1 as SGHNT and CDR2 as YYREEE (reference sequence). Sequencing was performed on CD4+ T cells from PBMCs, cultured in vitro. The gene calls are TRBV5-4 and TRBJ2-7; 7 bases align to TRBD1. The TCR sequence derives from a human donor in good health. CDR3 residues: CASSDRDSLSYEQYF. DNA of the CDR3: TGTGCCAGCAGCGACCGGGACAGCCTCTCCTACGAGCAGTACTTC.